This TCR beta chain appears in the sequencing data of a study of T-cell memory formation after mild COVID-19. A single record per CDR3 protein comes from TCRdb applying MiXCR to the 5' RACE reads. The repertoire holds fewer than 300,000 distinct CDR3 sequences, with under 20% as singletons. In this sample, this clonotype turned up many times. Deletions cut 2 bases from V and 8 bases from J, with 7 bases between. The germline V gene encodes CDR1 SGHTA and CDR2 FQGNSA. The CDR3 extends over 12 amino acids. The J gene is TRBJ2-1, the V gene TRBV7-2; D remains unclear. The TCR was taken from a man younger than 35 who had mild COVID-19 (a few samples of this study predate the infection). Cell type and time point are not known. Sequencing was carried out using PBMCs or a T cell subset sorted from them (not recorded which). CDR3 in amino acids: CASSLLGYEQFF. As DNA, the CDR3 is TGTGCCAGCAGCTTATTGGGTTATGAGCAGTTCTTC.